A single sample is the source of the 15 T cell receptor beta chains below, sequenced in a study of post-analysis software for immune sequencing data. Their antigens are not known. Study-level points and caveats: Roughly 5 TRBV segments, TRBV5-6, TRBV5-1 and TRBV20-1 among them, were found more frequent in patients than controls.

Unique molecular identifiers were built into the TCR beta cDNA libraries. MiXCR, run by TCRdb on the PCR reads, gives a single entry per CDR3 protein. The sample lists roughly 870,000 distinct CDR3 sequences; roughly 58% were seen once. Sequencing input: blood. The receptors come from a girl aged 10-17 years with multiple sclerosis.

This clonotype was picked up one time. The J gene is TRBJ2-4, the V gene TRBV13, with a weak D call TRBD2 (7 bases). The CDR3 is made up of 16 amino acids. CDR1 is PRHDT, CDR2 FYEKMQ, per germline (reference sequence). Trimming removed 5 bases from V and 9 bases from J, with 23 bases in between. The CDR3 sequence is CASSQYLGGRVGIQYF. DNA for the CDR3: TGTGCCAGCAGCCAATATCTCGGGGGGCGCGTCGGCATTCAGTACTTC.

This clonotype was seen a handful of times. The rearrangement links TRBV10-3 to TRBJ2-7; tentatively, D is TRBD1 (6 bases). The CDR3 is 12 residues long. Trimming cost V 10 bases and J 0 bases, with 10 bases left between them. Per the germline V gene, CDR1 is ENHRY and CDR2 is SYGVKD. The CDR3 region has the DNA TGTGCCAGTGGACAGCCCTCCTACGAGCAGTACTTC. Its translation: CASGQPSYEQYF.

The chain couples TRBV29-1 to TRBJ2-1; the D is unclear. There are 15 residues in the CDR3. Germline values: CDR1 SQVTM, CDR2 ANQGSEA. V gave up 0 bases and J gave up 3 bases, with 12 bases separating them. CDR3 DNA sequence: TGCAGCGTTGAAGATAGCCCGTTGAACTACAATGAGCAGTTCTTC. It translates to CSVEDSPLNYNEQFF.

The V call is TRBV7-8, the J call TRBJ2-5; 8 bases are a match to TRBD1. The CDR3 sequence is 16 residues long. From germline, CDR1 is SGHVS and CDR2 FQNEAQ. The V gene end was trimmed by 2 bases and the J gene end by 4 bases; junction bases not matched to a gene: 9. CDR3 loop: CASSLSRGRHLETQYF. CDR3 coding DNA: TGTGCCAGCAGCTTAAGCAGGGGGCGCCACCTAGAGACCCAGTACTTC. Complete variable domain (other parts from reference TRBV7-8 and TRBJ2-5): GAGVSQSPRYKVAKRGQDVALRCDPISGHVSLFWYQQALGQGPEFLTYFQNEAQLDKSGLPSDRFFAERPEGSVSTLKIQRTQQEDSAVYLCASSLSRGRHLETQYFGPGTRLLVL.

The V call is TRBV10-3, the J call TRBJ2-5, with D possibly called TRBD1 or TRBD2 (6 bases each). This CDR3 spans 15 amino acids. Germline loops: CDR1 ENHRY, CDR2 SYGVKD. Trimming left V 0 bases short and J 11 bases short, with 19 bases between. This CDR3 reads CAISESTGLIQGQYF. In DNA, the CDR3 is TGTGCCATCAGTGAGTCAACGGGACTTATTCAGGGGCAGTACTTC.

V gene TRBV6-5 combines with J gene TRBJ2-1; D might be TRBD2 (5 bases). Germline loops: CDR1 MNHEY, CDR2 SVGAGI. Deletions cut 2 bases from V and 10 bases from J, with 12 bases between. The CDR3 consists of 13 residues. The CDR3 coding sequence is TGTGCCAGCAGTTACGGGAGAGGACGAGAGCAGTTCTTC. Amino acid sequence: CASSYGRGREQFF.

This clonotype has just a few counts. CDR3 sequence reads: CASSQAWTGQETQYF. CDR3 sequence (DNA): TGTGCCAGCAGCCAAGCTTGGACAGGACAAGAGACCCAGTACTTC. The V gene is TRBV4-2, the J gene TRBJ2-5; TRBD1 agrees at 7 bases. The V gene's germline CDR1 is LGHNA and CDR2 YNFKEQ. With V trimmed by 1 base and J by 2 bases, 4 bases remained unmatched. The CDR3 runs 15 residues.

The J gene is TRBJ1-1, the V gene TRBV14, with D hard to call. Germline V gives CDR1 SGHDN, CDR2 FVKESK. V shed 0 bases and J shed 0 bases, with 17 bases lying between them. The CDR3 totals 18 residues. DNA of the CDR3: TGTGCCAGCAGCCAAGAGGGCCCAGGATCCTTCATGAACACTGAAGCTTTCTTT. Translation: CASSQEGPGSFMNTEAFF.

The rearrangement uses TRBV10-3 and TRBJ2-5; TRBD2 aligns across 15 bases. Germline V gene data show CDR1 as ENHRY and CDR2 as SYGVKD. This CDR3 has 18 amino acids. With 2 bases clipped from V and 5 bases from J, the junction kept 9 bases outside the gene matches. The CDR3 region has the DNA TGTGCCATCAGTGAGAACTCCGGGACTAGCGGGAGGTACGAGACCCAGTACTTC. This gives the protein CAISENSGTSGRYETQYF.

This clonotype was seen only a few times. The chain employs TRBV29-1 and TRBJ1-2, with TRBD1 identical over 7 bases. After removal of 6 bases from V and 4 bases from J, the junction contained 2 bases not matched to a gene. Germline V gives CDR1 SQVTM, CDR2 ANQGSEA. This CDR3 has 11 residues. CDR3 region: CSVEGAYGYTF. CDR3 coding DNA: TGCAGCGTAGAGGGGGCCTATGGCTACACCTTC.

The chain carries TRBV20-1 and TRBJ2-1; weak D call: TRBD2 (6 bases). The CDR3 runs 14 residues. The V end lost 6 bases, the J end lost 3 bases, and 15 bases lay between the germline ends. In germline, CDR1 is DFQATT, CDR2 SNEGSKA (reference sequence). CDR3 in DNA: TGCAGTGCCACCGGGACTCGGGGCTACAATGAGCAGTTCTTC. Encoded protein: CSATGTRGYNEQFF.

V gene TRBV7-3 combines with J gene TRBJ2-2, with 7 bases matching TRBD2. The CDR3 sequence is 17 residues long. V dropped 2 bases and J dropped 3; count of bases not matched to a gene: 9. Germline V CDR1 and CDR2: SGHTA, FQGTGA. The DNA for the CDR3 is TGTGCCAGCAGCTTATCGGAACAAGCGGGATACACCGGGGAGCTGTTTTTT. It encodes CASSLSEQAGYTGELFF.

In this sample, this clonotype turned up a few times. CDR3: CSARVVSGGLLAKNIQYF. Here the CDR3 DNA reads TGCAGTGCTAGAGTGGTTAGCGGGGGGTTACTAGCCAAAAACATTCAGTACTTC. J is TRBJ2-4 and V is TRBV20-1, with TRBD2 matching over 10 bases. Trimming cost V 1 base and J 0 bases; bases outside gene matches: 9. In germline, CDR1 is DFQATT, CDR2 SNEGSKA (reference sequence). This CDR3 has 18 residues.

A few counts support this clonotype. The V gene is TRBV7-9, the J gene TRBJ2-3, with 13 bases that match TRBD2. The CDR3 runs to 16 residues. Losses at the gene ends were 7 bases for V and 3 bases for J; bases not matched to a gene: 7. Germline V gene lookup returns CDR1 SEHNR and CDR2 FQNEAQ (reference sequence). This chain's CDR3 is CASISGLAGVTDTQYF. The CDR3 DNA follows: TGTGCCAGCATCTCAGGACTAGCGGGAGTGACAGATACGCAGTATTTT.

V usage is TRBV9 and J usage is TRBJ2-1; 7 nucleotides line up with TRBD1. Per the germline V gene, CDR1 is SGDLS and CDR2 is YYNGEE. This CDR3 has 17 amino acids. Trimming removed 3 bases from V and 2 bases from J; junction bases left unmatched: 11. The CDR3 coding sequence is TGTGCCAGCAGCGCCAGCTCCGGGACAGCTCCCTACAATGAGCAGTTCTTC. This gives the protein CASSASSGTAPYNEQFF.